This T cell receptor (beta chain) was recovered during a study of response to subunit inactivated influenza vaccine. The CDR3 has 15 residues. V was pared by 2 bases and J by 0 bases, with 10 bases between. Germline CDR1 is SEHNR and CDR2 is FQNEAQ (reference sequence). TCRdb called the RT-PCR reads again in MiXCR, with one record for every CDR3 protein. Of 800,000 to 1,000,000 distinct CDR3 sequences in the sample, 20% to 25% were seen once. V and J are TRBV7-9 and TRBJ1-2, with a tentative D call TRBD1 (5 bases). The sequences come from PBMCs from blood, collected roughly 5 days after vaccination. This receptor was obtained from a man aged 45-65 years who received an inactivated influenza vaccine. The CDR3 is CASSLMGGTNYGYTF. CDR3 DNA: TGTGCCAGCAGCTTAATGGGGGGTACTAACTATGGCTACACCTTC.